This TCR beta chain originates from a study of T cells in Graves' hyperthyroidism and ophthalmopathy. This clonotype has at least ten counts. J was trimmed by 3 bases and V by 5 bases; bases with no gene match: 9. This CDR3 is built from 16 residues. Germline CDR1 is SGHRS and CDR2 is YFSETQ. Researchers amplified the TCR beta CDR3 regions from RNA transcripts. During a first-round RT-PCR of the TCR CDR3, the HTBI primer set was used. MiXCR, run by TCRdb on the multiplex PCR reads, gives a single entry per CDR3 protein. This table holds 650,000 to 700,000 distinct CDR3 sequences, approximately 15% found once.

This chain joins TRBV5-1 and TRBJ2-1; 9 nucleotides align to TRBD1. Sequenced: blood. The receptor's source is a man in his forties or fifties with Graves' hyperthyroidism. The CDR3 loop reads CASRPGTGLIYNEQFF. CDR3 coding DNA: TGCGCCAGCAGGCCTGGGACAGGGTTGATCTACAATGAGCAGTTCTTC. Full variable domain (outside the CDR3, taken from reference TRBV5-1 and TRBJ2-1): KAGVTQTPRYLIKTRGQQVTLSCSPISGHRSVSWYQQTPGQGLQFLFEYFSETQRNKGNFPGRFSGRQFSNSRSEMNVSTLELGDSALYLCASRPGTGLIYNEQFFGPGTRLTVL.